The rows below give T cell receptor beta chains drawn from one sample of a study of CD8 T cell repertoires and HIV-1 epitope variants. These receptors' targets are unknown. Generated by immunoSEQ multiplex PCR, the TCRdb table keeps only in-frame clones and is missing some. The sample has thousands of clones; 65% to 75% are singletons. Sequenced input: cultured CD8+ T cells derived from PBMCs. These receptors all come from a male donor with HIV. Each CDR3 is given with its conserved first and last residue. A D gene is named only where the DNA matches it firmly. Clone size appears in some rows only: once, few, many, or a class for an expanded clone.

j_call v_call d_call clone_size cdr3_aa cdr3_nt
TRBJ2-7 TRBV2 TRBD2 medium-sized CASSTGLAGVGASEQYF TGTGCCAGCAGTACGGGACTAGCGGGAGTGGGCGCCTCCGAGCAGTACTTC
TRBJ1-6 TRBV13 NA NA CASSKTNSPLHF TGTGCCAGCAGCAAAACGAATTCACCCCTCCACTTT
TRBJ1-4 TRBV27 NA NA CASSFGRGGEKLFF TGTGCCAGCAGTTTCGGCAGGGGCGGGGAAAAACTGTTTTTT
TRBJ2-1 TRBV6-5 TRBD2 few CASSYSTTSGGNEQFF TGTGCCAGCAGTTACTCGACGACTAGCGGGGGTAATGAGCAGTTCTTC
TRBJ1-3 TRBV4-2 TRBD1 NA CASSQGSGQTNSGNTIYF TGTGCCAGCAGCCAAGGTTCGGGACAGACAAACTCTGGAAACACCATATATTTT
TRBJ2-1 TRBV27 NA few CASSSIRDSYNEQFF TGTGCCAGCAGTTCAATCAGGGACTCCTACAATGAGCAGTTCTTC
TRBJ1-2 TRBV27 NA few CASSSRTGIYGYTF TGTGCCAGCAGTTCCCGAACCGGGATTTATGGCTACACCTTC
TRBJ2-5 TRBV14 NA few CASSQVRGRGTQYF TGTGCCAGCAGCCAAGTGCGGGGCCGGGGGACCCAGTACTTC
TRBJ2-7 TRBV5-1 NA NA CASSDRLGPTYEQYF TGCGCCAGCAGCGACCGACTAGGGCCGACCTACGAGCAGTACTTC
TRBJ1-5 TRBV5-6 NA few CASSLGYGDQPQHF TGTGCCAGCAGCTTGGGATATGGGGATCAGCCCCAGCATTTT
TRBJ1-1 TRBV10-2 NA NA CASSELELYTEAFF TGCGCCAGCAGTGAGTTGGAACTTTACACTGAAGCTTTCTTT
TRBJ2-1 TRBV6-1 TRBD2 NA CATGGYEQFF TGTGCCACCGGGGGGTATGAGCAGTTCTTC
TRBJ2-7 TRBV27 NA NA CASSLTFSGAGEQYF TGTGCCAGCAGTTTAACCTTCTCGGGAGCAGGCGAGCAGTACTTC
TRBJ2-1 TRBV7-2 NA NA CASSQDWTYNEQFF TGTGCCAGCAGCCAGGACTGGACTTACAATGAGCAGTTCTTC
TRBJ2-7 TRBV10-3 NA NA CAISDSAPTPSYEQYF TGTGCCATCAGTGATTCAGCGCCAACCCCTTCCTACGAGCAGTACTTC
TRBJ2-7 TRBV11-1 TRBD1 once CASSPRDRDVEQYF TGTGCCAGCAGCCCGAGGGACAGGGATGTCGAGCAGTACTTC
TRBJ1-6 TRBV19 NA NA CASSIDGSSSYNSPLHF TGTGCCAGTAGTATCGACGGCAGTAGCTCCTATAATTCACCCCTCCACTTT
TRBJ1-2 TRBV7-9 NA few CASSHAGVVGQDGYTF TGTGCCAGCAGCCACGCCGGAGTGGTTGGGCAAGATGGCTACACCTTC
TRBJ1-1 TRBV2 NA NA CASNPNTEAFF TGTGCCAGCAACCCGAACACTGAAGCTTTCTTT
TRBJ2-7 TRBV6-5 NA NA CASSSTYEQYF TGTGCCAGCAGTTCCACCTACGAGCAGTACTTC
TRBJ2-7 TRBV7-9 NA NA CASSLGAGDEQYF TGTGCCAGCAGCTTAGGGGCAGGGGACGAGCAGTACTTC
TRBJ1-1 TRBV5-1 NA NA CASSLAFSGSNTEAFF TGCGCCAGCAGCTTGGCCTTCTCTGGGTCGAACACTGAAGCTTTCTTT
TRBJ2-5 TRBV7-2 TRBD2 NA CASSLLAGKETQYF TGTGCCAGCAGCCTACTAGCGGGAAAAGAGACCCAGTACTTC
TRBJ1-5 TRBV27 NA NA CASSQFQGISNQPQHF TGTGCCAGCAGTCAATTTCAGGGGATCAGCAATCAGCCCCAGCATTTT
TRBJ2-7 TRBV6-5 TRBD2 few CASSYLAGEPYEQYF TGTGCCAGCAGTTATCTAGCGGGAGAACCCTACGAGCAGTACTTC
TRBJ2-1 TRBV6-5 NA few CASSEGGEQFF TGTGCCAGCAGTGAGGGGGGTGAGCAGTTCTTC
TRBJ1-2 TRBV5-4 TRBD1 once CASSSRDRDGDNYGYTF TGTGCCAGCAGCTCCCGGGACAGGGACGGAGATAACTATGGCTACACCTTC
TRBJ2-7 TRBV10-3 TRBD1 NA CAISDPRIDRVPSYEQYF TGTGCCATCAGCGACCCCCGGATTGACAGGGTCCCCTCCTACGAGCAGTACTTC
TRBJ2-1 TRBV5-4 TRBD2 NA CASSIGLAGGNEQFF TGTGCCAGCAGCATCGGACTAGCGGGAGGCAATGAGCAGTTCTTC
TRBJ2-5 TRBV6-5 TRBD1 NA CASMSGQGRQETQYF TGTGCCAGCATGTCAGGACAGGGAAGACAAGAGACCCAGTACTTC
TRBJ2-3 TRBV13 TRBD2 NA CASSSSGSPTDTQYF TGTGCCAGCAGCTCTAGCGGGAGTCCCACAGATACGCAGTATTTT
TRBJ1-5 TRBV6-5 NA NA CACRSGGVQPQHF TGTGCCTGCCGTTCGGGGGGCGTACAGCCCCAGCATTTT
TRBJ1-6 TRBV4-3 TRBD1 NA CASSQEIGGILPLHF TGCGCCAGCAGCCAAGAGATAGGGGGCATCTTACCCCTCCACTTT
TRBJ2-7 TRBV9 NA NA CASSVQDSYEQYF TGTGCCAGCAGCGTCCAGGACTCCTACGAGCAGTACTTC
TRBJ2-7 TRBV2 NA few CASRPPERTDEQYF TGTGCCAGCAGGCCCCCGGAGAGGACGGACGAGCAGTACTTC
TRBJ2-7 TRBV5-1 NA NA CASSSLFYRPYEQYF TGCGCCAGCAGCTCGCTCTTCTACCGCCCCTACGAGCAGTACTTC
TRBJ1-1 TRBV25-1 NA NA CASSEYGRDMNTEAFF TGTGCCAGCAGTGAATACGGCAGGGACATGAACACTGAAGCTTTCTTT
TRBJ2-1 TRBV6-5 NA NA CASSYDGGRFNNEQFF TGTGCCAGCAGTTACGACGGTGGGAGGTTCAACAATGAGCAGTTCTTC
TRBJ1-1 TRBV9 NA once CASRRGTEAFF TGTGCCAGCCGGAGGGGGACTGAAGCTTTCTTT
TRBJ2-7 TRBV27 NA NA CASMQGPYEQYF TGTGCCAGCATGCAGGGCCCCTACGAGCAGTACTTC
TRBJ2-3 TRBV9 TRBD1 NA CASSVSAGTGTERDTQYF TGTGCCAGCAGCGTTTCAGCCGGGACAGGGACCGAAAGAGATACGCAGTATTTT
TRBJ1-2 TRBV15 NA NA CATSHWRQNYGYTF TGTGCCACCAGCCACTGGCGACAGAACTATGGCTACACCTTC
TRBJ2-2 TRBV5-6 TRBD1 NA CASSFTGTGNTGELFF TGTGCCAGCAGCTTTACCGGGACAGGAAACACCGGGGAGCTGTTTTTT
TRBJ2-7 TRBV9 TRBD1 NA CASSAPGQGAGEQYF TGTGCCAGCAGCGCCCCGGGACAGGGGGCGGGGGAGCAGTACTTC
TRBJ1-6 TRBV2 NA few CASSVRDREWPLHF TGTGCCAGCAGTGTGCGGGATCGAGAGTGGCCCCTCCACTTT
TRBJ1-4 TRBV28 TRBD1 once CASSPPGQGPEKLFF TGTGCCAGCAGTCCCCCGGGACAGGGCCCTGAAAAACTGTTTTTT
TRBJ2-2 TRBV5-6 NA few CASSPGFANTGELFF TGTGCCAGCAGCCCAGGGTTCGCGAACACCGGGGAGCTGTTTTTT
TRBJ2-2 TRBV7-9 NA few CASSLKSSGELFF TGTGCCAGCAGCTTGAAGAGTTCTGGGGAGCTGTTTTTT
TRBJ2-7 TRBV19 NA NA CASSTGLKYEQYF TGTGCCAGTAGTACGGGTCTTAAGTACGAGCAGTACTTC
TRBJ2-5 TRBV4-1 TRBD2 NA CASSPTSGMGETQYF TGCGCCAGCAGCCCGACTAGCGGGATGGGGGAGACCCAGTACTTC